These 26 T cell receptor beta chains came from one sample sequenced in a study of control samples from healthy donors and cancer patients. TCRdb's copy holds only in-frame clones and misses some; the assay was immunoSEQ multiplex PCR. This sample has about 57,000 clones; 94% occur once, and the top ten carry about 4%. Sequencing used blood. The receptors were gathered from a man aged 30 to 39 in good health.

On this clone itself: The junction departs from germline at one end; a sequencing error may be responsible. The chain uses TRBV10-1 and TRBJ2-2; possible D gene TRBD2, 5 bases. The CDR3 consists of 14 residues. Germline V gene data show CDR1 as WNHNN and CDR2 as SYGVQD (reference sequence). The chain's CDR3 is CASRNSEKDRGAVF. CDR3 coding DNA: TGCGCCAGCAGAAATTCGGAAAAGGACCGGGGAGCTGTTTTT.

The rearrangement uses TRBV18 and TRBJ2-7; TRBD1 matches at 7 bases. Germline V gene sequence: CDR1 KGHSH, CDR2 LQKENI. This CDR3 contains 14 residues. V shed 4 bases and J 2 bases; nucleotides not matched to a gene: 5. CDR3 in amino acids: CASSLGTAAYEQYF. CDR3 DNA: TGTGCCAGCTCACTGGGGACAGCAGCCTACGAGCAGTACTTC.

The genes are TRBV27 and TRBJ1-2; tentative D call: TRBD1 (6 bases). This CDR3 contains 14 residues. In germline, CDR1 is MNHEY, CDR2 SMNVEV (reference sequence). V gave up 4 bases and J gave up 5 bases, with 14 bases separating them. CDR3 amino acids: CASSSHRDNYGYTF. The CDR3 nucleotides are TGTGCCAGCAGTTCCCACCGGGACAATTATGGCTACACCTTC.

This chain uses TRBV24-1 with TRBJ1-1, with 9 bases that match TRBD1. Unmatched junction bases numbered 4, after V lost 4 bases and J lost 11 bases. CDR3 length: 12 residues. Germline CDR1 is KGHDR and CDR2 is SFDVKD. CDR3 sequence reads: CATSDPGQGAFF. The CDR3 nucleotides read TGTGCCACCAGTGACCCGGGACAGGGCGCTTTCTTT.

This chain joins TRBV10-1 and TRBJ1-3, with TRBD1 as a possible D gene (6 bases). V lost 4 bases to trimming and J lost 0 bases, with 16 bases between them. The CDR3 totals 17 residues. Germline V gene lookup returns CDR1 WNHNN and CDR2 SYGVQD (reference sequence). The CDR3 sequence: CASSAVTQGTSGNTIYF. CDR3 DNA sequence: TGCGCCAGCAGTGCCGTTACACAGGGTACCTCTGGAAACACCATATATTTT.

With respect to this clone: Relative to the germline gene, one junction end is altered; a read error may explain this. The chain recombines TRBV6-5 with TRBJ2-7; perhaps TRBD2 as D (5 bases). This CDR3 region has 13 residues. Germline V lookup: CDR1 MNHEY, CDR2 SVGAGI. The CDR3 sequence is CASSHSPEAEQYF. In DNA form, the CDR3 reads TGTGCCAGCAGTCACTCCCCGGAGGCCGAGCAGTACTTC.

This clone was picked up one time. The CDR3 region has the DNA TGTGCCAGCAGCGCCACAGTATTATCGGGAAACACCATATATTTT. This sequence encodes CASSATVLSGNTIYF. V gene TRBV7-9 combines with J gene TRBJ1-3; no clear D. The CDR3 has 15 amino acids. Germline loops: CDR1 SEHNR, CDR2 FQNEAQ (reference sequence). The germline V and J ends were trimmed by 5 bases and 4 bases, with 15 bases remaining between them.

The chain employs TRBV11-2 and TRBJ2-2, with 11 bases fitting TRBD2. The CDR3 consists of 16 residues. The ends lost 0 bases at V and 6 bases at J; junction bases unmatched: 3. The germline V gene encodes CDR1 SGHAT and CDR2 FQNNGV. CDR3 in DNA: TGTGCCAGCAGCTTAGAACCTAGCGGGAGGTCCGGGGAGCTGTTTTTT. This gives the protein CASSLEPSGRSGELFF.

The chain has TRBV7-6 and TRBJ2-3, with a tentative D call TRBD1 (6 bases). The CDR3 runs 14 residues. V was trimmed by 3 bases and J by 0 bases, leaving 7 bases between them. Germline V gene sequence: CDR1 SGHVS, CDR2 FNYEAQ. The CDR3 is CASSLGQSTDTQYF. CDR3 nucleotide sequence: TGTGCCAGCAGCTTGGGACAAAGCACAGATACGCAGTATTTT.

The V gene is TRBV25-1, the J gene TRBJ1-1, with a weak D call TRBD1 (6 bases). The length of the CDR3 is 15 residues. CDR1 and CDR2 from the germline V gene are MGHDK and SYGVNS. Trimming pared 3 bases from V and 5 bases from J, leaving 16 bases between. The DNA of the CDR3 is TGTGCCAGCAGTGATCAGGGGTACGGTTCTACTGAAGCTTTCTTT. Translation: CASSDQGYGSTEAFF.

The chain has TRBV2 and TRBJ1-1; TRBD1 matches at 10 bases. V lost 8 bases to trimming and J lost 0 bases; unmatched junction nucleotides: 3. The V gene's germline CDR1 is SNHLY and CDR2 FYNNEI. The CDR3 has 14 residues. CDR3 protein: CASVGQGMNTEAFF. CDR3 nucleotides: TGTGCCAGCGTGGGACAGGGGATGAACACTGAAGCTTTCTTT.

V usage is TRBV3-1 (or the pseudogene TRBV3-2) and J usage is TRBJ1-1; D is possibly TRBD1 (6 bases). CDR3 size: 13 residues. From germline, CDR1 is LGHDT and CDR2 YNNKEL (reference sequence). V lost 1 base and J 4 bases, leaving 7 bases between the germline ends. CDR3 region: CASSQGGGTEAFF. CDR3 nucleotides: TGTGCCAGCAGCCAAGGAGGGGGCACTGAAGCTTTCTTT.

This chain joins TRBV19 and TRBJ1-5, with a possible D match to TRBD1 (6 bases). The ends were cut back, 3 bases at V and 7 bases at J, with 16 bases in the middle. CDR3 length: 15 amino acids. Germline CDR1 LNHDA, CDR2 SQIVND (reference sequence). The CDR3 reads CASSIGLGGLQPQHF. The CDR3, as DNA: TGTGCCAGTAGTATTGGATTAGGGGGGCTGCAGCCCCAGCATTTT.

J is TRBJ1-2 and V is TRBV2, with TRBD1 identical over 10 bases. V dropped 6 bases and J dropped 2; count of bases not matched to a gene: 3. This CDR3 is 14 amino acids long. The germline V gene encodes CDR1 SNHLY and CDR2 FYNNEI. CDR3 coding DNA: TGTGCCAGCAGAAGGACAGGGGGAAACTATGGCTACACCTTC. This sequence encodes CASRRTGGNYGYTF.

This chain's CDR3 is CASSQNTGGGTEAFF. DNA of the CDR3: TGCGCCAGCAGCCAGAATACAGGGGGCGGCACTGAAGCTTTCTTT. The chain has TRBV4-1 and TRBJ1-1; 9 positions agree with TRBD1. The junction had 6 bases not matched to a gene; V was cut back by 3 bases and J by 4 bases. From germline, CDR1 is MGHRA and CDR2 YSYEKL. The CDR3 loop spans 15 amino acids.

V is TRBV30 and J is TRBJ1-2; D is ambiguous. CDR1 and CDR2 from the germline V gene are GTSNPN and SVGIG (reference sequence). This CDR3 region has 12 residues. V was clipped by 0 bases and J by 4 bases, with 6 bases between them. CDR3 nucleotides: TGTGCCTGGAGTGTGCGGGGCTATGGCTACACCTTC. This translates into CAWSVRGYGYTF.

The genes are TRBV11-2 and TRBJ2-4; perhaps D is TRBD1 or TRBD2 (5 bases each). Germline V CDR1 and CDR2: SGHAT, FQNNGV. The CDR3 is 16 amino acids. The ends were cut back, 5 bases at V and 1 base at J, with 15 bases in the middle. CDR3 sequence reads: CASSGLGERAKNIQYF. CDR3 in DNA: TGTGCCAGCAGCGGTCTAGGGGAGAGGGCCAAAAACATTCAGTACTTC.

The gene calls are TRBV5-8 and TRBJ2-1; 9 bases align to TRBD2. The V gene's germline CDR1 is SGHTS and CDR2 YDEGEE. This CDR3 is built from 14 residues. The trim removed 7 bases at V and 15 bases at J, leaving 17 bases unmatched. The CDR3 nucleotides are TGTGCCAGCCATTTCGGAGCGGGGGGCCCTAAACGGTTCTTC. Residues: CASHFGAGGPKRFF.

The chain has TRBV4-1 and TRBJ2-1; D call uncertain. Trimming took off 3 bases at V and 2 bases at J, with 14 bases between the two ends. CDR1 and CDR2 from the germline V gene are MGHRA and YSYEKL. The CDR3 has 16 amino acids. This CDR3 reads CASSQADFDPYNEQFF. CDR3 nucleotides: TGCGCCAGCAGCCAGGCTGACTTCGACCCCTACAATGAGCAGTTCTTC.

CDR3 in DNA: TGTGCCAGCAGTTTGGAGAGGGCTTGGGGTGAAAAACTGTTTTTT. Amino acids: CASSLERAWGEKLFF. The chain combines TRBV28 with TRBJ1-4; D unresolved. From germline, CDR1 is MDHEN and CDR2 SYDVKM. The CDR3 is 15 amino acids. V lost 3 bases and J 7 bases, leaving 15 bases between the germline ends. Looking up the rest from reference TRBV28 and TRBJ1-4 gives the full variable domain: DVKVTQSSRYLVKRTGEKVFLECVQDMDHENMFWYRQDPGLGLRLIYFSYDVKMKEKGDIPEGYSVSREKKERFSLILESASTNQTSMYLCASSLERAWGEKLFFGSGTQLSVL.

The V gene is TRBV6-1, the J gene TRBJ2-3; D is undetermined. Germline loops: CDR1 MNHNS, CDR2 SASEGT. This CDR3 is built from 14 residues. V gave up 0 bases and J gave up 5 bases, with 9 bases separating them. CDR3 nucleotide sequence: TGTGCCAGCAGTGAAGCTGGTTGGGGAGATACGCAGTATTTT. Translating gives CASSEAGWGDTQYF.

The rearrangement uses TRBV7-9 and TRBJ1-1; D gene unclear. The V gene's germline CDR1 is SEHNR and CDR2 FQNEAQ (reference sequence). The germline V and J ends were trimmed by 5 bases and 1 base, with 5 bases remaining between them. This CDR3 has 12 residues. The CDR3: CASSPSNTEAFF. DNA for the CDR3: TGTGCCAGCAGCCCCTCGAACACTGAAGCTTTCTTT.

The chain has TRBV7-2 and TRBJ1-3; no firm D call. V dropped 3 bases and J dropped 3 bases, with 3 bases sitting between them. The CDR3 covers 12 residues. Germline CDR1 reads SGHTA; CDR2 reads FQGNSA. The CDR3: CASSFLGNTIYF. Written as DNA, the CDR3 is TGTGCCAGCAGCTTTCTTGGAAACACCATATATTTT. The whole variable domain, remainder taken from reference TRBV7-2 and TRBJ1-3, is GAGVSQSPSNKVTEKGKDVELRCDPISGHTALYWYRQSLGQGLEFLIYFQGNSAPDKSGLPSDRFSAERTGGSVSTLTIQRTQQEDSAVYLCASSFLGNTIYFGEGSWLTVV.

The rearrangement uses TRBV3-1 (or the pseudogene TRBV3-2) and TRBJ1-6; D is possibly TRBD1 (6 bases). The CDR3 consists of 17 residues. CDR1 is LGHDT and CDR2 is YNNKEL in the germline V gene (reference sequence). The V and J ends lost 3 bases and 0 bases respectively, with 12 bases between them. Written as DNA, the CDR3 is TGTGCCAGCAGCCAGCACAGGGAGGCCTCCTATAATTCACCCCTCCACTTT. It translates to CASSQHREASYNSPLHF.

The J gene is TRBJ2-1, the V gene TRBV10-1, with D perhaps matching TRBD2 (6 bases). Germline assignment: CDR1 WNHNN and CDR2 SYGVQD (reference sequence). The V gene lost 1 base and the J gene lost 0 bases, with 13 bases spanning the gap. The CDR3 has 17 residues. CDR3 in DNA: TGCGCCAGCAGTGAGTTAAGCGGGTTCCACTCCTACAATGAGCAGTTCTTC. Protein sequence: CASSELSGFHSYNEQFF.

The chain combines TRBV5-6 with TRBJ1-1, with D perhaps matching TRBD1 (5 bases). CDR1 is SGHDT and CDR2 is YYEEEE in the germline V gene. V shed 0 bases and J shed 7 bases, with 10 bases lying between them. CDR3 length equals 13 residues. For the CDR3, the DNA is TGTGCCAGCAGCTTGGTTCAGGGCTTTGAAGCTTTCTTT. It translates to CASSLVQGFEAFF.